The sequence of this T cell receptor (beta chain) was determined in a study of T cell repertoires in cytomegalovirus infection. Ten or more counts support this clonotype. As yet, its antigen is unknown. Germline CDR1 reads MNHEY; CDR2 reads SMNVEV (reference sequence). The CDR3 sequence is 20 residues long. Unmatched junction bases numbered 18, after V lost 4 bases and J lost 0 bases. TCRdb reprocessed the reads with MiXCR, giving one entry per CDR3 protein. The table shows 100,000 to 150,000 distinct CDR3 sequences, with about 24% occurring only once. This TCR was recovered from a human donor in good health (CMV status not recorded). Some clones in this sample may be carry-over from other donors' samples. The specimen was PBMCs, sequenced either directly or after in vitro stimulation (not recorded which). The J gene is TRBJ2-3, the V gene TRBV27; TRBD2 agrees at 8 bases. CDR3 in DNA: TGTGCCAGCAGTTACTACGGGACTAGTAGCCTAATACCTAGCACAGATACGCAGTATTTT. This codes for CASSYYGTSSLIPSTDTQYF.